A single sample is the source of the 25 T cell receptor beta chains below, sequenced in a study of shared clonotypes between healthy human individuals. Profiled with immunoSEQ multiplex PCR; TCRdb holds only in-frame clones, not every one. The sample carries about 520,000 clones, around 73% recorded once. The specimen sequenced was PBMCs. The source of these receptors is a middle-aged woman in good health. Some clones in this sample may be carry-over from other donors' samples.

The gene calls are TRBV27 and TRBJ2-2, with D hard to call. V lost 3 bases and J 5 bases, leaving 10 bases between the germline ends. The CDR3 loop spans 14 amino acids. From germline, CDR1 is MNHEY and CDR2 SMNVEV (reference sequence). CDR3 coding DNA: TGTGCCAGCAGTTTGGGTTTTCGGACCGGGGAGCTGTTTTTT. It yields the protein CASSLGFRTGELFF.

The chain couples TRBV6-5 to TRBJ1-5; D unclear. The CDR3 loop spans 14 amino acids. V lost 5 bases and J 1 base, leaving 9 bases between the germline ends. CDR1 is MNHEY and CDR2 is SVGAGI in the germline V gene. As DNA, the CDR3 is TGTGCCAGCAGTCCGGGCCAGAGCAATCAGCCCCAGCATTTT. Residues: CASSPGQSNQPQHF.

The V and J genes are TRBV23-1 and TRBJ2-5; 13 positions agree with TRBD2. TRBV23-1 is an ORF, and what it does is uncertain. The CDR3 is 18 amino acids. V lost 2 bases, J lost 6 bases, and 12 bases stayed unmatched. Here the CDR3 DNA reads TGCGCCAGCAGTCAAAAACCGGGACTAGCGGGATTAAGGCAGACCCAGTACTTC. Protein: CASSQKPGLAGLRQTQYF.

The rearrangement links TRBV10-3 to TRBJ1-5; TRBD1 matches at 8 bases. The germline gives CDR1 ENHRY, CDR2 SYGVKD. The length of the CDR3 is 13 residues. Trimming at V came to 10 bases and at J to 5 bases, leaving 7 bases not matched to a gene. The CDR3 loop is CATGAGGDQPQHF. The CDR3 DNA sequence: TGTGCCACCGGAGCAGGGGGCGATCAGCCCCAGCATTTT.

The CDR3 sequence is CASSQVGRSPNYGYTF. For the CDR3, the DNA is TGCGCCAGCAGCCAAGTGGGCAGGTCTCCAAACTATGGCTACACCTTC. V usage is TRBV4-1 and J usage is TRBJ1-2; no firm D call. The germline V and J ends were trimmed by 1 base and 2 bases, with 14 bases remaining between them. The CDR3 length is 16 residues. The germline V gene encodes CDR1 MGHRA and CDR2 YSYEKL.

The chain joins TRBV30 to TRBJ1-6; D possibly corresponds to TRBD1 (5 bases). Trimming removed 5 bases at V and 9 bases at J, with 14 bases between. This CDR3 region has 13 residues. The germline V gene has CDR1 GTSNPN and CDR2 SVGIG (reference sequence). The CDR3 protein is CAWGDSVLSPLHF. DNA for the CDR3: TGTGCCTGGGGCGACAGTGTCCTTTCACCCCTCCACTTT.

The chain employs TRBV7-8 and TRBJ2-3; perhaps TRBD1 as D (6 bases). V lost 1 base to trimming and J lost 5 bases, with 16 bases between them. CDR1 and CDR2 (germline): SGHVS, FQNEAQ. This CDR3 is built from 16 residues. The CDR3 DNA is TGTGCCAGCAGCTTAGTTGGACCAGGGGTTGAAGATACGCAGTATTTT. It encodes CASSLVGPGVEDTQYF.

In this sample, this clone turned up once. The rearrangement uses TRBV28 and TRBJ2-7; TRBD1 might be the D (6 bases). The germline V gene has CDR1 MDHEN and CDR2 SYDVKM. Deletions cut 2 bases from V and 6 bases from J, with 8 bases between. The CDR3 extends over 12 amino acids. The CDR3 bases are TGTGCCAGCAGTTTAAGAGGGGGCGAGCAGTACTTC. It yields the protein CASSLRGGEQYF. Looking up the rest from reference TRBV28 and TRBJ2-7 gives the full variable domain: DVKVTQSSRYLVKRTGEKVFLECVQDMDHENMFWYRQDPGLGLRLIYFSYDVKMKEKGDIPEGYSVSREKKERFSLILESASTNQTSMYLCASSLRGGEQYFGPGTRLTVT.

This sequence joins TRBV18 and TRBJ1-3; D gene unclear. Deletions cut 3 bases from V and 1 base from J, with 16 bases between. CDR3 length: 17 amino acids. Germline V lookup: CDR1 KGHSH, CDR2 LQKENI. The CDR3 here is CASSPGRRVWSGNTIYF. The CDR3 DNA reads as TGTGCCAGCTCACCGGGTCGGCGAGTGTGGTCTGGAAACACCATATATTTT.

The rearrangement links TRBV10-3 to TRBJ2-1, with TRBD2 as a possible D gene (5 bases). V was cut by 3 bases and J by 4 bases, with 13 bases left in between. CDR1 is ENHRY, CDR2 SYGVKD, per germline. The CDR3 length is 15 residues. The CDR3 DNA is TGTGCCATCAGTGAAGGTGAGACTACTTACAATGAGCAGTTCTTC. Translating gives CAISEGETTYNEQFF.

This chain uses TRBV5-1 with TRBJ2-5; D may correspond to TRBD1 or TRBD2 (6 bases each). V was trimmed by 0 bases and J by 3 bases, leaving 15 bases between them. CDR3 length: 16 residues. Germline lookup yields CDR1 SGHRS and CDR2 YFSETQ. CDR3 sequence: CASSLGPGRGEETQYF. The CDR3 DNA reads TGCGCCAGCAGCTTGGGCCCAGGAAGGGGGGAAGAGACCCAGTACTTC.

This clone was picked up many times. Other DNA sequences in this specimen translate into the identical CDR3. The chain links TRBV7-9 to TRBJ2-2, with TRBD2 matching over 13 bases. Losses at the gene ends were 5 bases for V and 2 bases for J; bases not matched to a gene: 8. The CDR3 has 18 amino acids. Germline CDR1 and CDR2: SEHNR and FQNEAQ (reference sequence). For the CDR3, the DNA is TGTGCCAGCAGCCCGGGGACTAGCGGGACCGAAAACACCGGGGAGCTGTTTTTT. It is translated as CASSPGTSGTENTGELFF.

The chain is built from TRBV14 and TRBJ1-1; no reliable D call. This CDR3 comprises 16 residues. Germline V CDR1 and CDR2: SGHDN, FVKESK. Trimming left V 1 base short and J 6 bases short, with 18 bases between. The CDR3 DNA reads as TGTGCCAGCAGCCAAGGACAAGATCCCCGGAGGGCTGAAGCTTTCTTT. Residues: CASSQGQDPRRAEAFF.

This clone was recorded once. The V gene is TRBV19, the J gene TRBJ2-2, with D unresolved. The CDR3 sequence is 13 residues long. With 5 bases removed from V and 1 base from J, the gap between germline ends came to 5 bases. Germline V gives CDR1 LNHDA, CDR2 SQIVND (reference sequence). CDR3 amino acids: CASSFLNTGELFF. The CDR3 region has the DNA TGTGCCAGTAGTTTTCTGAACACCGGGGAGCTGTTTTTT.

V gene TRBV30 combines with J gene TRBJ1-1; D gene ambiguous. This CDR3 has 11 amino acids. Germline CDR1 reads GTSNPN; CDR2 reads SVGIG (reference sequence). Trimming removed 4 bases at V and 4 bases at J, with 7 bases between. The chain's CDR3 is CAWNLGTEAFF. DNA of the CDR3: TGTGCCTGGAACCTGGGCACTGAAGCTTTCTTT.

The rearrangement uses TRBV7-9 and TRBJ1-4; a possible D gene is TRBD1 (6 bases). CDR3 size: 16 residues. V lost 2 bases, J lost 3 bases, and 13 bases lay in between. Germline V lookup: CDR1 SEHNR, CDR2 FQNEAQ (reference sequence). The DNA of the CDR3 is TGTGCCAGCAGCTTATTGGTAGGGGGGTCTAATGAAAAACTGTTTTTT. Protein: CASSLLVGGSNEKLFF. Full variable domain (remainder filled in from reference TRBV7-9 and TRBJ1-4): DTGVSQNPRHKITKRGQNVTFRCDPISEHNRLYWYRQTLGQGPEFLTYFQNEAQLEKSRLLSDRFSAERPKGSFSTLEIQRTEQGDSAMYLCASSLLVGGSNEKLFFGSGTQLSVL.

The V call is TRBV7-3, the J call TRBJ2-2, with 9 positions matching TRBD1. The CDR3 has 15 residues. Germline V gene lookup returns CDR1 SGHTA and CDR2 FQGTGA. The trim removed 3 bases at V and 5 bases at J, leaving 4 bases unmatched. CDR3 DNA sequence: TGTGCCAGCAGCTTGGACAGGGGTGGAACCGGGGAGCTGTTTTTT. Protein product: CASSLDRGGTGELFF.

The rearrangement joins TRBV7-8 to TRBJ2-5, with a possible D match to TRBD2 (5 bases). Germline V gene sequence: CDR1 SGHVS, CDR2 FQNEAQ. The CDR3 has 14 residues. Trimming shortened V by 5 bases and J by 5 bases, and 15 bases separated the two germline ends. CDR3 protein: CASSERTSSETQYF. CDR3 DNA sequence: TGTGCCAGCAGCGAAAGAACTAGTAGTGAGACCCAGTACTTC.

The V gene is TRBV27, the J gene TRBJ2-3, with TRBD2 identical over 8 bases. The CDR3 contains 16 residues. Germline V gives CDR1 MNHEY, CDR2 SMNVEV (reference sequence). V trimming: 0 bases; J trimming: 4 bases; junction bases outside the gene matches: 6. CDR3 amino acids: CASSLSGGRPSDTQYF. As DNA, the CDR3 is TGTGCCAGCAGTTTATCTGGCGGGAGGCCCTCAGATACGCAGTATTTT.

The chain has TRBV30 and TRBJ2-1; D is unclear. The ends were cut back, 3 bases at V and 15 bases at J, with 15 bases in the middle. Germline V CDR1 and CDR2: GTSNPN, SVGIG (reference sequence). The CDR3 contains 11 residues. The CDR3 reads CAWSSMGGLFF. The CDR3 nucleotides are TGTGCCTGGAGCAGTATGGGCGGCCTGTTCTTC.

The rearrangement joins TRBV6-6 to TRBJ2-1; 7 bases are shared with TRBD2. V shed 2 bases, J shed 7 bases, and the junction held 5 bases outside the gene matches. In germline, CDR1 is MNHNY, CDR2 SVGAGI (reference sequence). This CDR3 comprises 14 residues. The CDR3 is CASSYEVSGNEQFF. CDR3 nucleotide sequence: TGTGCCAGCAGTTACGAAGTTAGCGGGAATGAGCAGTTCTTC.

Turning to this clone: In the same sample, other DNA sequences code for this CDR3. The gene calls are TRBV18 and TRBJ2-1; D gene ambiguous. CDR1 is KGHSH, CDR2 LQKENI, per germline. The CDR3 loop spans 13 amino acids. V lost 3 bases, J lost 1 base, and 4 bases lay in between. This chain's CDR3 is CASSPPSYNEQFF. CDR3 DNA: TGTGCCAGCTCACCCCCTTCCTACAATGAGCAGTTCTTC. Combining the CDR3 with reference TRBV18 and TRBJ2-1 gives the whole variable domain NAGVMQNPRHLVRRRGQEARLRCSPMKGHSHVYWYRQLPEEGLKFMVYLQKENIIDESGMPKERFSAEFPKEGPSILRIQQVVRGDSAAYFCASSPPSYNEQFFGPGTRLTVL.

This chain joins TRBV6-6 and TRBJ2-5; D perhaps matches TRBD2 (5 bases). CDR1 is MNHNY, CDR2 SVGAGI, per germline (reference sequence). CDR3 length equals 15 residues. The V end was cut by 6 bases, the J end by 0 bases, with 14 bases between. The CDR3 region has the DNA TGTGCCAGCAGCTGGTCTTGGAGGTACCAAGAGACCCAGTACTTC. Residues: CASSWSWRYQETQYF.

The rearrangement links TRBV7-3 to TRBJ1-1; D is ambiguous. Germline loops: CDR1 SGHTA, CDR2 FQGTGA. V was pared by 1 base and J by 4 bases, with 7 bases between. This CDR3 is 13 amino acids long. The CDR3 DNA is TGTGCCAGCAGCTTAAGCGCAGGCACTGAAGCTTTCTTT. It codes for CASSLSAGTEAFF.

The chain employs TRBV10-3 and TRBJ2-7; 10 positions match TRBD1. CDR1 and CDR2 (germline): ENHRY, SYGVKD. Trimming removed 8 bases from V and 4 bases from J; junction bases left unmatched: 8. This CDR3 contains 14 residues. In DNA, the CDR3 is TGTGCCATCGGGACAGGGGAAACCCATTACGAGCAGTACTTC. Residues: CAIGTGETHYEQYF.